These T cell receptor beta chains were read from a single sample in a study of OX40 agonist ivuxolimab in advanced cancers. Sequencing used immunoSEQ multiplex PCR; TCRdb keeps in-frame clones, though not all of them. Among fewer than 40,000 clones, less than 90% were seen once, and the ten largest hold approximately 18%. Source: CD4+ or CD8+ T cells sorted from blood, taken in a trial of the OX40 agonist ivuxolimab. The receptors shown here come from an adult with an advanced solid tumor such as melanoma, head and neck, liver or kidney cancer. Each CDR3 is given with its conserved first and last residue. A D gene is named only where the DNA matches it firmly. Size tells how often a clone was seen (once, few, many) or the class of an expanded clone, and some rows leave it out.

D	V	size	J	DNA	CDR3
NA	TRBV25-1	NA	TRBJ2-7	TGTGCCAGCAGTGAATATGGAGACGGGACCTACGAGCAGTACTTC	CASSEYGDGTYEQYF
NA	TRBV10-3	few	TRBJ2-7	TGTGCCATCAGTGAGTCACCGGGAGCCGGGGACGAGCAGTACTTC	CAISESPGAGDEQYF
NA	TRBV11-2	NA	TRBJ2-4	TGTGCCAGCAGCTCCCCCCCGGGGCGGGGAGCCAAAAACATTCAGTACTTC	CASSSPPGRGAKNIQYF
NA	TRBV15	NA	TRBJ1-5	TGTGCCACCAGCAGAGGAGGGGGGGCTACTAGCAATCAGCCCCAGCATTTT	CATSRGGGATSNQPQHF
NA	TRBV6-5	NA	TRBJ2-1	TGTGCCAGCAGTTACTCGACGAACTCCTACAATGAGCAGTTCTTC	CASSYSTNSYNEQFF
NA	TRBV7-9	NA	TRBJ2-7	TGTGCCAGCAGCTCGGCATTCTCCTACGAGCAGTACTTC	CASSSAFSYEQYF
NA	TRBV4-1	few	TRBJ1-2	TGCGCCAGCAGCCAAGATAGGGGGGGGCGCGTAGGTGGCTACACCTTC	CASSQDRGGRVGGYTF
NA	TRBV20-1	NA	TRBJ2-1	TGCAGTGCCGGGGACTACAATGAGCAGTTCTTC	CSAGDYNEQFF
TRBD2	TRBV6-4	NA	TRBJ2-3	TGTGCCAGCAGCACCGCTAGCGGGAGCACAGATACGCAGTATTTT	CASSTASGSTDTQYF
NA	TRBV27	NA	TRBJ2-1	TGTGCCAGCAGTTTAAACCGGGTCAATGAGCAGTTCTTC	CASSLNRVNEQFF
NA	TRBV5-4	few	TRBJ2-7	TGTGCCAGCAGCCCGGACTCAAACTACGAGCAGTACTTC	CASSPDSNYEQYF
NA	TRBV2	once	TRBJ1-5	TGTGCCAGCAGGCCTGGGAGGAGCAATCAGCCCCAGCATTTT	CASRPGRSNQPQHF
TRBD1	TRBV5-1	NA	TRBJ2-7	TGCGCCAGCAGCTTGAGGACAGGGGGTCACTACGAGCAGTACTTC	CASSLRTGGHYEQYF
TRBD1	TRBV5-6	NA	TRBJ1-1	TGTGCCAGCAGCTGGAGAGGGACAGGTAACACTGAAGCTTTCTTT	CASSWRGTGNTEAFF
NA	TRBV23-1	few	TRBJ2-1	TGCGCCAGCAGTCACCCGACGGGGGTGTCCTACAATGAGCAGTTCTTC	CASSHPTGVSYNEQFF
NA	TRBV4-2	NA	TRBJ2-6	TGTGCCAGCAGCCAAGGGGACAACTCTGGGGCCAACGTCCTGACTTTC	CASSQGDNSGANVLTF
TRBD1	TRBV28	NA	TRBJ2-7	TGTGCCAGCAGTCCTATACTCGGACAGGGATACTACGAGCAGTACTTC	CASSPILGQGYYEQYF
TRBD1	TRBV19	NA	TRBJ2-2	TGTGCCAGTAGTCCCGGACAGGGGGCCGGGGAGCTGTTTTTT	CASSPGQGAGELFF
TRBD1	TRBV19	NA	TRBJ2-1	TGTGCCAGTAGTGTAACAGGGACAGCGGTCTACAATGAGCAGTTCTTC	CASSVTGTAVYNEQFF
TRBD1	TRBV27	NA	TRBJ2-7	TGTGCCAGCAGTTCACAGGGGGGCTTATTCTCCTACGAGCAGTACTTC	CASSSQGGLFSYEQYF
TRBD1	TRBV6-1	NA	TRBJ2-7	TGTGCCGGCAGTGAAGCCGGGACAGGGGGCTACGAGCAGTACTTC	CAGSEAGTGGYEQYF
NA	TRBV28	NA	TRBJ1-1	TGTGCCAGCAGTTCTTTCCGGGTTTTAACTGAAGCTTTCTTT	CASSSFRVLTEAFF